Following are 11 T cell receptor beta chains from one sample sequenced in a study of T-cell memory formation after mild COVID-19. TCRdb reprocessed the 5' RACE reads with MiXCR, giving one entry per CDR3 protein. The repertoire has 350,000 to 450,000 distinct CDR3 sequences, approximately 24% of them found once; the top ten carry around 8.8%. Input material: PBMCs or a T cell subset sorted from them (not recorded which). All receptors derive from an adult woman who had mild COVID-19 (a few samples of this study predate the infection). Cell type and time point are not known.

This clonotype was seen only a few times. This chain joins TRBV4-2 and TRBJ2-3, with D perhaps matching TRBD1 (6 bases). CDR3 length equals 15 residues. The germline V and J ends were trimmed by 0 bases and 6 bases, with 13 bases remaining between them. Germline CDR1 is LGHNA and CDR2 is YNFKEQ. The CDR3 sequence: CASSQDHHRADTQYF. CDR3 DNA: TGTGCCAGCAGCCAAGATCACCACAGGGCGGATACGCAGTATTTT.

The chain uses TRBV14 and TRBJ1-2; D not resolved. This CDR3 has 15 residues. Germline V gene data show CDR1 as SGHDN and CDR2 as FVKESK. Trimming shortened V by 3 bases and J by 0 bases, and 11 bases separated the two germline ends. In DNA form, the CDR3 reads TGTGCCAGCAGCCACTACAATACAGCTAACTATGGCTACACCTTC. Its translation is CASSHYNTANYGYTF. Complete variable domain (other parts from reference TRBV14 and TRBJ1-2): EAGVTQFPSHSVIEKGQTVTLRCDPISGHDNLYWYRRVMGKEIKFLLHFVKESKQDESGMPNNRFLAERTGGTYSTLKVQPAELEDSGVYFCASSHYNTANYGYTFGSGTRLTVV.

This clonotype came up many times. The chain carries TRBV9 and TRBJ2-7, with D possibly TRBD1 on 5 matching bases. The CDR3 loop spans 14 amino acids. Germline values: CDR1 SGDLS, CDR2 YYNGEE. The ends were cut back, 3 bases at V and 6 bases at J, with 16 bases in the middle. CDR3 DNA sequence: TGTGCCAGCAGCGAGACAGTATCCGTCAGCGAGCAGTACTTC. Translation: CASSETVSVSEQYF.

The J gene is TRBJ2-7, the V gene TRBV2; 13 bases map to TRBD2. Germline V CDR1 and CDR2: SNHLY, FYNNEI. This CDR3 has 13 amino acids. V gave up 11 bases and J gave up 5 bases; unmatched junction bases: 6. The CDR3 DNA sequence: TGTGCCGGGGGACTAGCGGGACTCCACGAGCAGTACTTC. Translating it yields CAGGLAGLHEQYF.

The V gene is TRBV12-3 or TRBV12-4, the J gene TRBJ2-4, with 12 bases identical to TRBD1. The J segment lost 6 bases and the V segment lost 6 bases, leaving 9 bases of the junction unmatched. CDR3 length: 16 residues. The CDR3 region has the DNA TGTGCCAGCAGACATACGGGACAGGGGGCTCGAAACATTCAGTACTTC. It encodes CASRHTGQGARNIQYF.

V is TRBV2 and J is TRBJ2-3, with D maybe TRBD2 (6 bases). Germline loops: CDR1 SNHLY, CDR2 FYNNEI. V dropped 1 base and J dropped 15 bases, with 11 bases sitting between them. This CDR3 is 11 amino acids long. The DNA for the CDR3 is TGTGCCAGCAGTGAAGGGTGGACTATCTATTTT. Translating it yields CASSEGWTIYF.

This rearrangement joins TRBV6-2 or TRBV6-3 to TRBJ2-2; D unclear. V was pared by 8 bases and J by 3 bases, with 4 bases between. The CDR3 length is 11 residues. CDR1 and CDR2 (germline): MNHEY, SVGEGT. DNA for the CDR3: TGTGCCAGCCAGTACACCGGGGAGCTGTTTTTT. This codes for CASQYTGELFF.

This clonotype was observed a handful of times. This sequence joins TRBV24-1 and TRBJ2-5; TRBD1 matches 10 bases. V trimming: 5 bases; J trimming: 4 bases; junction bases outside the gene matches: 12. The V gene's germline CDR1 is KGHDR and CDR2 SFDVKD. The CDR3 totals 17 residues. CDR3 in amino acids: CATSAMTGGAGRETQYF. CDR3 DNA: TGTGCCACCAGTGCCATGACAGGGGGCGCAGGTCGAGAGACCCAGTACTTC.

The chain joins TRBV7-6 to TRBJ2-5; D possibly uses TRBD1 or TRBD2 (6 bases each). CDR3 length: 15 amino acids. V was clipped by 5 bases and J by 2 bases, with 15 bases between them. Germline-derived CDR1 and CDR2 are SGHVS and FNYEAQ. CDR3 amino acids: CASSVGGTTQETQYF. The CDR3 nucleotides read TGTGCCAGCAGCGTAGGGGGGACGACACAAGAGACCCAGTACTTC.

The chain combines TRBV5-5 with TRBJ2-1; D may be TRBD1 or TRBD2 (5 bases each). This CDR3 is built from 15 residues. CDR1 and CDR2 (germline): SGHKS, YYEKEE (reference sequence). Trimming shortened V by 0 bases and J by 2 bases, and 9 bases separated the two germline ends. The DNA of the CDR3 is TGTGCCAGCAGCTTGGGGGACCCGACCTACAATGAGCAGTTCTTC. Translation gives CASSLGDPTYNEQFF.

This sequence joins TRBV18 and TRBJ2-7, with 10 positions matching TRBD1. The germline gives CDR1 KGHSH, CDR2 LQKENI. The CDR3 extends over 13 amino acids. The trim removed 6 bases at V and 6 bases at J, leaving 5 bases unmatched. The CDR3 is CASSGQGGAEQYF. The DNA for the CDR3 is TGTGCCAGCTCCGGACAGGGGGGTGCCGAGCAGTACTTC.